This T cell receptor (beta chain) stems from a study of identical twins. This clonotype was observed a few times. Unique molecular identifiers were present on cDNA, and template switching added a universal primer site. Each CDR3 protein is one row after TCRdb ran MiXCR on the 5' RACE reads. This repertoire shows about 530,000 distinct CDR3 sequences, 12% to 15% found once; its top ten account for 0.44%. The V end was cut by 6 bases, the J end by 6 bases, with 12 bases between. CDR3 length: 12 amino acids. CDR1 ENHRY and CDR2 SYGVKD come from the germline V gene. These data also featured in a second study, about yellow fever vaccine responses in identical twins.

This receptor was taken from a woman younger than 35 in good health. The chain combines TRBV10-3 with TRBJ2-7; no firm D call. The specimen sequenced was CD4+ T cells sorted from blood. The CDR3 DNA is TGTGCCATCAGGGGGTCCGTGGGCGAGCAGTACGTC. It encodes CAIRGSVGEQYV.